A selection of T cell receptor beta chains follows, all from one sample in a study of cytomegalovirus exposure and HLA in healthy donors. Clones were sequenced by immunoSEQ multiplex PCR, and TCRdb holds only the in-frame ones, with some missing. The sample's table shows about 99,000 clones. Sample: PBMCs. The receptors stem from a man aged 40-49 years in good health and CMV-seronegative. Each CDR3 is given with its conserved first and last residue. A D gene is named only where the DNA matches it firmly.

.	TRBV2	TRBJ2-7	CASSDLARGPYEQYF	TGTGCCAGCAGTGACCTGGCCAGGGGACCCTACGAGCAGTACTTC
TRBD2	TRBV2	TRBJ2-4	CASSGTSGRRGKNIQYF	TGTGCCAGCAGCGGGACTAGCGGGAGGAGAGGCAAAAACATTCAGTACTTC
TRBD1	TRBV4-3	TRBJ2-6	CASSPDRGPGGANVLTF	TGCGCCAGCAGCCCCGACAGGGGGCCCGGTGGGGCCAACGTCCTGACTTTC
.	TRBV11-2	TRBJ1-1	CASSSTDRKNTEAFF	TGTGCCAGCAGCTCAACCGACAGAAAGAACACTGAAGCTTTCTTT
TRBD2	TRBV6-1	TRBJ2-5	CASSEGSGTLYF	TGTGCCAGCAGTGAGGGTAGCGGGACCTTATACTTC
TRBD1	TRBV2	TRBJ1-5	CASSSYRGVNQPQHF	TGTGCCAGCAGTTCCTACAGGGGGGTCAATCAGCCCCAGCATTTT
.	TRBV19	TRBJ2-7	CASSRRVESYEQYF	TGTGCCAGTAGTCGCCGCGTAGAATCCTACGAGCAGTACTTC
.	TRBV9	TRBJ1-1	CASSVAGYTEAFF	TGTGCCAGCAGCGTAGCAGGGTACACTGAAGCTTTCTTT
.	TRBV6-5	TRBJ2-3	CASSYVVFSGPDTQYF	TGTGCCAGCAGTTACGTCGTCTTCTCTGGGCCAGATACGCAGTATTTT
.	TRBV6-5	TRBJ2-7	CASSRKQGANEQYF	TGTGCCAGCAGCCGCAAACAGGGAGCTAACGAGCAGTACTTC
.	TRBV19	TRBJ2-5	CASSPGNQETQYF	TGTGCCAGTTCACCCGGGAACCAAGAGACCCAGTACTTC